Listed below are T cell receptor beta chains from one sample, sequenced in a study of T cells in Graves' hyperthyroidism and ophthalmopathy. TCRdb itself ran the multiplex PCR reads through MiXCR, one entry per CDR3 protein. Among 300,000 to 400,000 distinct CDR3 sequences listed, 18% were seen once. Material for sequencing was blood. The receptors were sampled from a woman aged 50 to 60 with Graves' hyperthyroidism. Each CDR3 is given with its conserved first and last residue. Each record gives: clone size, J gene, D gene, V gene, CDR3 DNA, CDR3 protein. A D gene is named only where the DNA matches it firmly. Clone size is given for some rows only: seen once, a few or many times, or a class if the clone is expanded.

few | TRBJ2-3 | - | TRBV25-1 | TGTGCCAGCACTAGTGTTGGCACAGATACGCAGTATTTT | CASTSVGTDTQYF
many | TRBJ2-7 | - | TRBV6-1 | TGTGCCACCTTACGGCAGGGAGGGGGCGGCTACGAGCAGTACTTC | CATLRQGGGGYEQYF
few | TRBJ1-4 | - | TRBV2 | TGTGCCAGCAGTGACAGGGGAGATAATGAAAAACTGTTTTTT | CASSDRGDNEKLFF
many | TRBJ1-5 | - | TRBV6-1 | TGTGCCAGCAGTGTACACCGGGATGCTTGGAATCAGCCCCAGCATTTT | CASSVHRDAWNQPQHF
once | TRBJ1-1 | - | TRBV6-2/TRBV6-3 | TGTGCCAGCAGTCCCCACCCCCGTAGTACAGGCCCTTCGGCTTTCTTT | CASSPHPRSTGPSAFF
many | TRBJ2-5 | TRBD1 | TRBV6-2/TRBV6-3 | TGTGCCAGCAGTTACCATCCGGACAGGGAAGAGACCCAGTACTTC | CASSYHPDREETQYF
few | TRBJ2-7 | - | TRBV12-3/TRBV12-4 | TGTGCCAGCACCCTAGGGGGGGGGTACGAGCAGTACTTC | CASTLGGGYEQYF
few | TRBJ2-3 | TRBD2 | TRBV20-1 | TGCAGTGCTAGAGACGCCCGGGTAGCGGGTAGCACAGATACGCAGTATTTT | CSARDARVAGSTDTQYF
many | TRBJ1-2 | TRBD1 | TRBV2 | TGTGCCAGCAGTGAACTTAACAGGGGTTTCTATGGCTACACCTTC | CASSELNRGFYGYTF
- | TRBJ2-3 | - | TRBV10-3 | TGTGCCATCAGTGACTTTACCTCGGATACGCAGTATTTT | CAISDFTSDTQYF
- | TRBJ2-1 | TRBD2 | TRBV5-1 | TGCGCCAGCAGCTTGGGTACTCTAGCGGACTCCTACAATGAGCAGTTCTTC | CASSLGTLADSYNEQFF
many | TRBJ2-5 | TRBD2 | TRBV4-1 | TGCGCCAGCAGCCCCCAACTAGCGGGAGGCCAAGAGACCCAGTACTTC | CASSPQLAGGQETQYF
many | TRBJ2-7 | TRBD2 | TRBV28 | TGTGCCAGCAGAGAAACTAGCGGGAGAGCGAGGGAGCAGTACTTC | CASRETSGRAREQYF
few | TRBJ2-3 | - | TRBV7-3 | TGTGCCAGCAGCTTAACGAGAGGAACAGATACGCAGTATTTT | CASSLTRGTDTQYF
many | TRBJ2-3 | TRBD1 | TRBV11-2 | TGTGCCAGCAGCTTCGGGACAGGGGGAGGAACAGATACGCAGTATTTT | CASSFGTGGGTDTQYF
- | TRBJ2-1 | TRBD1 | TRBV15 | TGTGCCACCAGCAGGGACAGGGGGACCTACAATGAGCAGTTCTTC | CATSRDRGTYNEQFF
- | TRBJ2-4 | - | TRBV10-3 | TGTGCCATCAGTGAAGAGGTAAACATTCAGTACTTC | CAISEEVNIQYF
- | TRBJ2-6 | - | TRBV10-3 | TGTGCCATCAGTGACGGCTCTGGGGCCAACGTCCTGACTTTC | CAISDGSGANVLTF
few | TRBJ2-7 | - | TRBV27 | TGTGCCAGCAGTTTAACCGTTCCGCCGCGGGGTTCCTACGAGCAGTACTTC | CASSLTVPPRGSYEQYF
few | TRBJ2-3 | TRBD2 | TRBV11-2 | TGTGCCAGCAGCTTCCGAGCCGGACTAGCGGGGGGGGGAGATACGCAGTATTTT | CASSFRAGLAGGGDTQYF
many | TRBJ2-3 | TRBD2 | TRBV20-1 | TGCAGTGCTAGCCCTTCCGGGACTAGCGTTCAGGATACGCAGTATTTT | CSASPSGTSVQDTQYF
many | TRBJ1-6 | TRBD1 | TRBV27 | TGTGCCAGCAGAGACGGACAGGCAAGCTCACCCCTCCACTTT | CASRDGQASSPLHF
- | TRBJ2-3 | - | TRBV20-1 | TGCAGTGCTAGAGATTCCCGGGGGCGGGGCACAGATACGCAGTATTTT | CSARDSRGRGTDTQYF
few | TRBJ2-3 | TRBD1 | TRBV7-9 | TGTGCCAGCAGCTTAGGGACAGGGGATGCAGATACGCAGTATTTT | CASSLGTGDADTQYF
- | TRBJ2-5 | - | TRBV7-8 | TGTGCCAGCAGCTTAGAAGTGGGGCAGGGGACCCAGTACTTC | CASSLEVGQGTQYF
- | TRBJ2-1 | TRBD2 | TRBV2 | TGTGCCAGCAGGAGACTAGCGGGAACCGAAAATGAGCAGTTCTTC | CASRRLAGTENEQFF
many | TRBJ1-3 | - | TRBV30 | TGTGCCTGGAGTGTCGGATTAAGCTCTGGAAACACCATATATTTT | CAWSVGLSSGNTIYF
few | TRBJ2-1 | - | TRBV18 | TGTGCCAGCTCACGCCAGGCGGGAACCTACAATGAGCAGTTCTTC | CASSRQAGTYNEQFF
few | TRBJ1-2 | - | TRBV4-1 | TGCGCCAGCAGCCAAGGATGGGGGACGGAGTTTGTTGGCTACACCTTC | CASSQGWGTEFVGYTF
- | TRBJ2-7 | TRBD2 | TRBV5-5 | TGTGCCAGCAGCATAAGCGGGGGCTACGAGCAGTACTTC | CASSISGGYEQYF
- | TRBJ1-1 | - | TRBV9 | TGTGCCAGCAGCGTACAAGCGTTAAACACTGAAGCTTTCTTT | CASSVQALNTEAFF
many | TRBJ2-7 | - | TRBV7-8 | TGTGCCAGCAGCTCTATCGGACGGGCCTACGAGCAGTACTTC | CASSSIGRAYEQYF
- | TRBJ2-3 | TRBD1 | TRBV13 | TGTGCCACTCCTCCGGCAGGGGGCGCCACAGATACGCAGTATTTT | CATPPAGGATDTQYF
- | TRBJ2-2 | - | TRBV30 | TGTGCCCGGAGTGGTTTCCGGACAGTGAACACCGGGGAGCTGTTTTTT | CARSGFRTVNTGELFF
- | TRBJ1-1 | - | TRBV6-2/TRBV6-3 | TGTGCCAGCAGTTACCCTACGGACAGCGCTTTCTTT | CASSYPTDSAFF
once | TRBJ1-2 | - | TRBV25-1 | TGTGCCAGCAGTGAATTTGCGTCAGATGGCTACACCTTC | CASSEFASDGYTF
few | TRBJ1-2 | - | TRBV27 | TGTGCCAGCAGCTCGGCGCAGGGTACTGGCTACACCTTC | CASSSAQGTGYTF
- | TRBJ1-4 | - | TRBV9 | TGTGCCAGCAGCGTAGGTGGGGGTGAAAAACTGTTTTTT | CASSVGGGEKLFF
- | TRBJ2-1 | - | TRBV11-2 | TGTGCCAGCAGCCCGGGGGACCTTGGGAATGAGCAGTTCTTC | CASSPGDLGNEQFF
many | TRBJ1-5 | TRBD1 | TRBV28 | TGTGCCAGCAGTTTGGGGACAGGGGATTATCAGCCCCAGCATTTT | CASSLGTGDYQPQHF
- | TRBJ2-7 | - | TRBV20-1 | TGCAGTGCTAGTCGGCTAGAAGGCGAGCAGTACTTC | CSASRLEGEQYF
few | TRBJ1-1 | - | TRBV6-1 | TGTGCCAGCAGTATCGGGGTTCAAGTGAAGTTACGGGCTTTCTTT | CASSIGVQVKLRAFF
many | TRBJ2-1 | TRBD1 | TRBV28 | TGTGCCAGCAGTCCCCGGACAGGGGGACCCTACAATGAGCAGTTCTTC | CASSPRTGGPYNEQFF
- | TRBJ2-1 | TRBD2 | TRBV20-1 | TGCAGTGCTAGACCAGCGGGGGGGCTGTACAATGAGCAGTTCTTC | CSARPAGGLYNEQFF
few | TRBJ2-5 | - | TRBV6-5 | TGTGCCAGCAGTTACTCAGAGGGGGAAGAGACCCAGTACTTC | CASSYSEGEETQYF